This TCR beta chain was obtained from a study of T cell clonotyping in hematopoietic cell transplantation. This clone was counted between two and nine times. Antigen unknown. Per germline, CDR1 SGDLS and CDR2 YYNGEE. Trimming took 0 bases from V and 8 from J, leaving 14 bases between them. The CDR3 sequence is 15 residues long. The data were produced by immunoSEQ multiplex PCR, yet TCRdb's version contains in-frame clones alone and is incomplete. The table has some 9,900 clones, roughly three quarters seen once; the top ten hold about 8.7%. Whole-study results and caveats: CD4 and CD8 repertoire contributions could not be separated without sorting. Few recipient clonotypes overlapped donors; over 95% were de novo at given depth. Higher Inverse Simpson Index values in graft donor and pretransplant recipient predicted broader posttransplant TCR diversity. Recipient TCR diversity dropped after transplant; expanded clonotypes rose from day 30 to 180.

The J gene is TRBJ1-4, the V gene TRBV9, with D perhaps TRBD1 (5 bases). The material sequenced was PBMCs, taken 30 days after allogeneic stem cell transplant. The receptor comes from a female patient aged 35-55 years who had an allogeneic stem cell transplant from a related donor, so T cells may come from the graft donor. Some clones in this sample may be carry-over from other donors' samples. CDR3 amino acids: CASSVDGARREKLFF. For the CDR3, the DNA is TGTGCCAGCAGCGTAGACGGGGCGCGGAGGGAAAAACTGTTTTTT.